A selection of T cell receptor beta chains follows, all from one sample in a study of shared clonotypes between healthy human individuals. Sequencing was performed with immunoSEQ multiplex PCR; in TCRdb, only in-frame clones are kept and a portion is missing. The data show roughly 2.1 million clones, under 95% seen once. The sample consisted of naive CD8+ T cells from PBMCs. The origin of the receptors is a man aged 18 to 35 in good health. Some clones in this sample may be carry-over from other donors' samples. CDR3s include the opening cysteine and the closing phenylalanine or tryptophan. A D gene is named only where the DNA matches it firmly.

>TRBV5-4|TRBJ1-1|TRBD1
TGTGCCAGCAGCTTTACAGGGGGGTACACTGAAGCTTTCTTT
CASSFTGGYTEAFF
>TRBV20-1|TRBJ2-7|TRBD1
TGCAGTGCCAGACAGGGGTACGAGCAGTACTTC
CSARQGYEQYF
>TRBV7-9|TRBJ1-2|NA
TGTGCCAGCAGCTTAGCTTCACCTACCTATAACTATGGCTACACCTTC
CASSLASPTYNYGYTF
>TRBV30|TRBJ2-2|NA
TGTGCCTGGAGTGTGGGACTGGCGAACACCGGGGAGCTGTTTTTT
CAWSVGLANTGELFF
>TRBV2|TRBJ1-5|TRBD1
TGTGCCAGCAGTGACAGGACAGGGAGAGGTCAGCCCCAGCATTTT
CASSDRTGRGQPQHF
>TRBV10-3|TRBJ1-1|TRBD1
TGTGCCATCAGTGAGCTCACCAGGGGGCGCTCTGAAGCTTTCTTT
CAISELTRGRSEAFF
>TRBV5-6|TRBJ1-2|NA
TGTGCCAGCAGCTTGGAGACAGGCACCCCTTATGGCTACACCTTC
CASSLETGTPYGYTF
>TRBV28|TRBJ2-7|NA
TGTGCCAGCAGTTTATCGGATGAGGGCGCCTACGAGCAGTACTTC
CASSLSDEGAYEQYF
>TRBV27|TRBJ1-1|TRBD1
TGTGCCAGCAGTTCTAAACAGGGGAGGGGGACTGAAGCTTTCTTT
CASSSKQGRGTEAFF
>TRBV18|TRBJ2-5|TRBD2
TGTGCCAGCTGCGAAGGTGGGGCGGGAGGACCCCACGGGGAGACCCAGTACTTC
CASCEGGAGGPHGETQYF
>TRBV30|TRBJ1-1|NA
TGTGCCTGGAGGAATAGGGGAAAAGACAGGGAAGCTTTCTTT
CAWRNRGKDREAFF
>TRBV5-3|TRBJ2-7|TRBD1
TGTGCCAGAAGCTTGGAGGGGGCTACTTACGAGCAGTACTTC
CARSLEGATYEQYF
>TRBV27|TRBJ2-1|NA
TGTGCCAGCAGTTTAAAATCTCACAATGAGCAGTTCTTC
CASSLKSHNEQFF
>TRBV5-1|TRBJ2-7|NA
TGCGCCAGCAGCTTGAACGTGGTCGGGTACGAGCAGTACTTC
CASSLNVVGYEQYF
>TRBV7-9|TRBJ2-1|TRBD2
TGTGCCAGCAGGCCGGGACTAGCGGAACCCTACAATGAGCAGTTCTTC
CASRPGLAEPYNEQFF